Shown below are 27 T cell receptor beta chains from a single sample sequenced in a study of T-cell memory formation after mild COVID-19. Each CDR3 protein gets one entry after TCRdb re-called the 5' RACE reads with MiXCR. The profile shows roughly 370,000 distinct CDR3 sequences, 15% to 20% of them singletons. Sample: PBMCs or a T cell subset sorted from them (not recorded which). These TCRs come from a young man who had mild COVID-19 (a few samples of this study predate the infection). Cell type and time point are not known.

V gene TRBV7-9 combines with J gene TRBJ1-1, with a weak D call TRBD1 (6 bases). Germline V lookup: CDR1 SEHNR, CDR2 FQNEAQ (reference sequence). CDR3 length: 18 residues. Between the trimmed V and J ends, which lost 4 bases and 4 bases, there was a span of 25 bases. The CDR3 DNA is TGTGCCAGCAGCTACCCGGGGGGGCCCCATCCTGCGGGCACTGAAGCTTTCTTT. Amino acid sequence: CASSYPGGPHPAGTEAFF.

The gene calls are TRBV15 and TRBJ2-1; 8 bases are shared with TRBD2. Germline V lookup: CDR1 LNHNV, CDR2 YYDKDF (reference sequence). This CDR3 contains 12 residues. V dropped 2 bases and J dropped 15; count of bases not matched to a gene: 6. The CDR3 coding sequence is TGTGCCACCAGCAGATCGGGACTAGTACGGTTCTTC. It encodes CATSRSGLVRFF.

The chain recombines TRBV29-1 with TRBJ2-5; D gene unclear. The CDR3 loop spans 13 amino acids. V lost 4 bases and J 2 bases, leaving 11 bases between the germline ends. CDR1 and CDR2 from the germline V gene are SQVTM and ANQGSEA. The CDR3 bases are TGCAGCGTTGCCAAGGTGATACAAGAGACCCAGTACTTC. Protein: CSVAKVIQETQYF.

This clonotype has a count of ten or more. Here the CDR3 reads CSAPPGSSLQQFF. Written as DNA, the CDR3 is TGCAGTGCCCCCCCGGGGAGCTCCCTTCAGCAGTTCTTC. The V and J genes are TRBV20-1 and TRBJ2-1; D is perhaps TRBD2 (5 bases). V gave up 6 bases and J gave up 11 bases, with 20 bases separating them. Germline V gene data show CDR1 as DFQATT and CDR2 as SNEGSKA (reference sequence). The CDR3 has 13 amino acids.

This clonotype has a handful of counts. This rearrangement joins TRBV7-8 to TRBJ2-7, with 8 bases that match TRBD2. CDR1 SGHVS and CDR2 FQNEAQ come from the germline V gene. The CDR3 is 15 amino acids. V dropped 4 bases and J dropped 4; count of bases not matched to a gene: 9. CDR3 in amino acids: CASSYLRGVQYEQYF. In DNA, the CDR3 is TGTGCCAGCAGCTATCTGCGGGGGGTTCAATACGAGCAGTACTTC. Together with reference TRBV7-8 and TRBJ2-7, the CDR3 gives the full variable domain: GAGVSQSPRYKVAKRGQDVALRCDPISGHVSLFWYQQALGQGPEFLTYFQNEAQLDKSGLPSDRFFAERPEGSVSTLKIQRTQQEDSAVYLCASSYLRGVQYEQYFGPGTRLTVT.

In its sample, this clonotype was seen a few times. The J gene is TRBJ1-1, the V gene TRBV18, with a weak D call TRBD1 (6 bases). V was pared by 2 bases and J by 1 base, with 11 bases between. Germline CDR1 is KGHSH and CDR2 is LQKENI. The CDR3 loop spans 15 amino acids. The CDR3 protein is CASSPTYRENTEAFF. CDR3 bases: TGTGCCAGCTCACCAACCTACAGGGAGAACACTGAAGCTTTCTTT.

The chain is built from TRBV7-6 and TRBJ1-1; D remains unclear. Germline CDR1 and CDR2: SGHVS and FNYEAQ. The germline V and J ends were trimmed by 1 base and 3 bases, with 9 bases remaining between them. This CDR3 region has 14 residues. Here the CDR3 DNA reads TGTGCCAGCAGCTTAGGGGTGTCGGACACTGAAGCTTTCTTT. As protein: CASSLGVSDTEAFF. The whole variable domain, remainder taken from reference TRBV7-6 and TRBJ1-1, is GAGVSQSPRYKVTKRGQDVALRCDPISGHVSLYWYRQALGQGPEFLTYFNYEAQQDKSGLPNDRFSAERPEGSISTLTIQRTEQRDSAMYRCASSLGVSDTEAFFGQGTRLTVV.

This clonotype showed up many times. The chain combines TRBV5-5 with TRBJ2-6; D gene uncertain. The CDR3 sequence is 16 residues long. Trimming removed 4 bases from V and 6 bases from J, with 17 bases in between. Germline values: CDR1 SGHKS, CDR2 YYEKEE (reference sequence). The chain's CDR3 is CASSHARLAEANVLTF. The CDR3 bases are TGTGCCAGCAGCCATGCCCGACTGGCAGAGGCCAACGTCCTGACTTTC.

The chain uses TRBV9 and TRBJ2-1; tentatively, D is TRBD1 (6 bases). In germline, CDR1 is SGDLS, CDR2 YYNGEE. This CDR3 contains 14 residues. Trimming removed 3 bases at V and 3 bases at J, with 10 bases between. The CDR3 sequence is CASSGQVNYNEQFF. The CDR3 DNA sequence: TGTGCCAGCAGCGGACAGGTCAACTACAATGAGCAGTTCTTC.

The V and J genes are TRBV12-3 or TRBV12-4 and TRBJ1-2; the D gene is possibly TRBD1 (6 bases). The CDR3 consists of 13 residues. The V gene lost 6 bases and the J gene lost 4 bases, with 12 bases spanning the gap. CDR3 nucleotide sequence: TGTGCCAGCAGCAGGGGACCCGGCTATGGCTACACCTTC. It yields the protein CASSRGPGYGYTF.

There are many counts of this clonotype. The CDR3 sequence: CASSQESYPSTDTQYF. The CDR3 coding sequence is TGCGCCAGCAGCCAAGAATCCTATCCCTCCACAGATACGCAGTATTTT. The chain carries TRBV4-1 and TRBJ2-3; D ambiguous. The CDR3 length is 16 residues. Germline CDR1 MGHRA, CDR2 YSYEKL. Trimming cost V 0 bases and J 2 bases, with 12 bases left between them.

The CDR3 DNA sequence: TGTGCCAGCAACTCACCGATGGGGGTGGGGAGTTCGAACACCGGGGAGCTGTTTTTT. Protein: CASNSPMGVGSSNTGELFF. This sequence joins TRBV7-8 and TRBJ2-2; perhaps D is TRBD1 or TRBD2 (5 bases each). CDR1 is SGHVS and CDR2 is FQNEAQ in the germline V gene. V was pared by 7 bases and J by 0 bases, with 24 bases between. The CDR3 length is 19 residues.

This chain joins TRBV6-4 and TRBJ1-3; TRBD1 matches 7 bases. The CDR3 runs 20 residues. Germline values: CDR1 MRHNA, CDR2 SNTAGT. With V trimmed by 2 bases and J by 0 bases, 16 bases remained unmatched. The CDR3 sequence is CASSDTTSSGQQVSGNTIYF. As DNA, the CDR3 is TGTGCCAGCAGTGACACAACGTCTTCGGGACAGCAGGTCTCTGGAAACACCATATATTTT.

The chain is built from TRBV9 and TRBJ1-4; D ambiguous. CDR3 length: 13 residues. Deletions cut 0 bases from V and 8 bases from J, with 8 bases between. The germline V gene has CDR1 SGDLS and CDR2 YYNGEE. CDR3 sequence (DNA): TGTGCCAGCAGCGTAGGGCCGGGGGAAAAACTGTTTTTT. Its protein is CASSVGPGEKLFF.

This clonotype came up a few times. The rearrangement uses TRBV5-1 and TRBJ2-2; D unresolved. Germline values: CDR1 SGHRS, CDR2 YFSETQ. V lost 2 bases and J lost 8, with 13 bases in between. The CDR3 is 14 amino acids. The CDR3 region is CASSFDPQSGELFF. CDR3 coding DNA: TGCGCCAGCAGCTTCGACCCCCAGTCGGGGGAGCTGTTTTTT.

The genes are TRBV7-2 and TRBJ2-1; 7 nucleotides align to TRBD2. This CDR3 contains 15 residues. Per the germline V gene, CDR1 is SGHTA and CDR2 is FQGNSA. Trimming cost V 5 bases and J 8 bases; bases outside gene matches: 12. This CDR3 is CASSLISGTTDEQFF. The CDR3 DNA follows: TGTGCCAGCAGCCTCATAAGCGGGACTACAGATGAGCAGTTCTTC.

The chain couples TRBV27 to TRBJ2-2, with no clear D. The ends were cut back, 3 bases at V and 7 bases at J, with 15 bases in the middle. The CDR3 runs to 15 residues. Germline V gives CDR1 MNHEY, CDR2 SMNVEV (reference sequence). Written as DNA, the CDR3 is TGTGCCAGCAGTTTCATGGGTGCTAGTGGCGGGGAGCTGTTTTTT. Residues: CASSFMGASGGELFF.

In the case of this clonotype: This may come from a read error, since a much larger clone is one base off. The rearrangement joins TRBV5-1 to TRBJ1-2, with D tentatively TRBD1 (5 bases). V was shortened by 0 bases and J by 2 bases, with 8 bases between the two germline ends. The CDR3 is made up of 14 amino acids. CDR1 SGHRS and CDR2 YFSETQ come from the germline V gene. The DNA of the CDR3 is TGCGCCAGCAGCTTGGCTCCAGGGAACTATGGCTACACCTTC. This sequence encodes CASSLAPGNYGYTF.

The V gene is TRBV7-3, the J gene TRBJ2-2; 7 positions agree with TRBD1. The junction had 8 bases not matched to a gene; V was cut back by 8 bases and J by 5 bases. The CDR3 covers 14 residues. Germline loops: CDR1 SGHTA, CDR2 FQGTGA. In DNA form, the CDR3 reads TGTGCCAGCCAAAGGGGGCGAGAGACCGGGGAGCTGTTTTTT. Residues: CASQRGRETGELFF.

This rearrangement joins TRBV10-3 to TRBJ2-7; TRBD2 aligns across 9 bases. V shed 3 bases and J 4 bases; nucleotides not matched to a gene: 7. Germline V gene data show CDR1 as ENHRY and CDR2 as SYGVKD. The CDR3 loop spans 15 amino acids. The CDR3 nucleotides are TGTGCCATCAGTGAAAAGCTAGCGGGGCCTTACGAGCAGTACTTC. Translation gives CAISEKLAGPYEQYF.

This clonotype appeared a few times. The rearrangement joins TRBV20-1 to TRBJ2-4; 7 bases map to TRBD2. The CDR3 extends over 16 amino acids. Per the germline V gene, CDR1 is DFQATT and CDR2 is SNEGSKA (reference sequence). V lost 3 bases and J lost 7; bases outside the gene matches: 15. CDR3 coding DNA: TGCAGTGCTAGGGGACGGGACTATACCCAGACGAACATTCAGTACTTC. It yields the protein CSARGRDYTQTNIQYF.

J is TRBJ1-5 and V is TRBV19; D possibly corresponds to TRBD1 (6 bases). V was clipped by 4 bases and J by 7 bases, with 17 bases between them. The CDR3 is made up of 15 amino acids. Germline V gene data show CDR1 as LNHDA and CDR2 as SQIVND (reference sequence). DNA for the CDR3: TGTGCCAGTAGTAACACGCCAGGGGCCCGACAGCCCCAGCATTTT. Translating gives CASSNTPGARQPQHF.

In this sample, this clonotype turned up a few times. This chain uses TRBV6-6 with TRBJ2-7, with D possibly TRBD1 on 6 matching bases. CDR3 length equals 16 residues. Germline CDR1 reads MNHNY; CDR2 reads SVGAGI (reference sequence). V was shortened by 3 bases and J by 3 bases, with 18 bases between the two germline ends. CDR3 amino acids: CASSYLGASAHYEQYF. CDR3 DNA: TGTGCCAGCAGTTATTTGGGGGCGAGTGCTCACTACGAGCAGTACTTC.

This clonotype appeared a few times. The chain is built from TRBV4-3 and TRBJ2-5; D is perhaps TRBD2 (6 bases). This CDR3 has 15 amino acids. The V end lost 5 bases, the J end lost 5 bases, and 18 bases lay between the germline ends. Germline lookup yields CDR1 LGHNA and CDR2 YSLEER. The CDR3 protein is CASSSGLSGGETQYF. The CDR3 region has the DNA TGCGCCAGCAGCTCCGGGCTTTCTGGGGGGGAGACCCAGTACTTC.

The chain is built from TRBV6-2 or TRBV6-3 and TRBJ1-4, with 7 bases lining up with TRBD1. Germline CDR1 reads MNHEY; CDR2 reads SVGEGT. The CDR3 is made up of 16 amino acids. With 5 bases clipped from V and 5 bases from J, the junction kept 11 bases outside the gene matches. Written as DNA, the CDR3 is TGTGCCAGCAGTCCGAGTAGGGGGACAGAGAATGAAAAACTGTTTTTT. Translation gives CASSPSRGTENEKLFF.

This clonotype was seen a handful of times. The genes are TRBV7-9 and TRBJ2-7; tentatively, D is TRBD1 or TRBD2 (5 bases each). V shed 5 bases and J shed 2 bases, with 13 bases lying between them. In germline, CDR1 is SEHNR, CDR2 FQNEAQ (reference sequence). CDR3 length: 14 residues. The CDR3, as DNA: TGTGCCAGCAGCCAGAGGGACCGCCCCTACGAGCAGTACTTC. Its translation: CASSQRDRPYEQYF.

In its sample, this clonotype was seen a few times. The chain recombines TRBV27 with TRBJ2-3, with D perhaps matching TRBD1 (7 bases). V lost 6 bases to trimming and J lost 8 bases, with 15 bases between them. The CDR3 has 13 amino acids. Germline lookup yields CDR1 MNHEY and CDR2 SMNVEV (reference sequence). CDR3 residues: CASRTRQGATQYF. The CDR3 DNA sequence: TGTGCCAGCAGGACTAGACAGGGCGCTACGCAGTATTTT.